This TCR beta chain came from a study of blood T cell repertoires in COVID-19. Whole-study context: T cells, B-cell-depleted T cells, or PBMCs supplied cDNA or gDNA.

The Seattle patients, enrolled during active infection, were followed longitudinally. Germline V gene data show CDR1 as SQVTM and CDR2 as ANQGSEA. CDR3 length equals 14 residues. V trimming: 4 bases; J trimming: 4 bases; junction bases outside the gene matches: 7. In the authors' workflow: Amplification with reference gene primers provided the estimates of nucleated cell counts. Repertoires were generated with immunoSEQ multiplex PCR, while TCRdb's copy carries only in-frame clones and drops some. The V and J calls and clone size were taken over from that table, and D and trimming were inferred from the DNA. There are about 260,000 clones in the sample; 85% to 90% occur only once, and 10% to 12% lies in the top ten. This clone was counted a single time.

This sequence was found in a woman aged 25 to 39 with COVID-19, enrolled during active disease. This chain uses TRBV29-1 with TRBJ2-1; 7 bases fit TRBD2. Sequenced: peripheral blood. CDR3 bases: TGCAGCGTTGTTTCGGCGGGAGTGTACAATGAGCAGTTCTTC. Translating gives CSVVSAGVYNEQFF.